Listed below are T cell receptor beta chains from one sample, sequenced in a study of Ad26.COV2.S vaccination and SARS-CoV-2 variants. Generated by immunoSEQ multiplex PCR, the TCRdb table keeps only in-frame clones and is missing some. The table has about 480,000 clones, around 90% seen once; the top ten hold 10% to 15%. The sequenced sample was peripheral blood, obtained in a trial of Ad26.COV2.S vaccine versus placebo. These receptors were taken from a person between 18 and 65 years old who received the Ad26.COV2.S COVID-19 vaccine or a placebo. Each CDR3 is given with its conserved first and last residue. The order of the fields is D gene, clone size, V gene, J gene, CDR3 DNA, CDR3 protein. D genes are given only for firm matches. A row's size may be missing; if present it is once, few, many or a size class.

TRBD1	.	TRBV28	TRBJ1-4	TGTGCAGCAGGGGGCAGGGGGCGCGAAAAACTGTTTTTT	CAAGGRGREKLFF
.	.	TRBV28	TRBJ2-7	TGTGCCAGCAGCAGGGACGGCGTCTCCTACGAGCAGTACTTC	CASSRDGVSYEQYF
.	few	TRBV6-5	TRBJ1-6	TGTGCCAGCAGTTATTTGGAGGGCCCCCTCCACTTT	CASSYLEGPLHF
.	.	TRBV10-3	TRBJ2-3	TGTGCCACCCGCGGGGGCACAGATACGCAGTATTTT	CATRGGTDTQYF
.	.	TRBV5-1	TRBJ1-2	TGCGCCAGCAGCCTTCTAGGGGTCTATGGCTACACCTTC	CASSLLGVYGYTF
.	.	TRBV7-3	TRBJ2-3	TGTGCCAGCAGCGCGGACTACCGCGGCGCAGATACGCAGTATTTT	CASSADYRGADTQYF
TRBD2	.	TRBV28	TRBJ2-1	TGTGCCAGCAGTGGGACTAGCGGGCCTCAGTTCTTC	CASSGTSGPQFF
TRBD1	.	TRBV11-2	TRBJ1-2	TGTGCCAGCAGCCCCGGGACAGGGCACTATGGCTACACCTTC	CASSPGTGHYGYTF
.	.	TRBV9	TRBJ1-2	TGTGCCAGCAGCGTAGAGGGAGAAGCGGTGGAGAAGTATGGCTACACCTTC	CASSVEGEAVEKYGYTF
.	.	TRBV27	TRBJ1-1	TGTGCCAGCAGTGTCACCCTTTGGGGGGACACTGAAGCTTTCTTT	CASSVTLWGDTEAFF
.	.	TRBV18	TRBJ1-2	TGTGCCAGCTCACCCTTTCAGGGACTGGGGCCCGGCTACACCTTC	CASSPFQGLGPGYTF
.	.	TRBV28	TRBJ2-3	TGTGCCAGCAGAACGACTAGGTCAGATACGCAGTATTTT	CASRTTRSDTQYF
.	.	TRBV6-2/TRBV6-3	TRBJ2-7	TGTGCCAGCAGCCACAGTTCCTACGAGCAGTACTTC	CASSHSSYEQYF
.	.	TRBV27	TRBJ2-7	TGTGCCAGCAGTGCCCGGGACCGCTTCTACTTC	CASSARDRFYF
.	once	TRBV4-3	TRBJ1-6	TGCGCCAGCAGCCATCGGCTCCCTAATTCACCCCTCCACTTT	CASSHRLPNSPLHF